Listed below are T cell receptor beta chains from one sample, sequenced in a study of cytomegalovirus exposure and HLA in healthy donors. The protocol was immunoSEQ multiplex PCR, while the TCRdb copy is restricted to in-frame clones and leaves out a portion. Found here are about 160,000 clones, 80% of them singletons; the top ten hold about 6.3%. Material for sequencing was PBMCs. These receptors were collected from a male donor in good health and CMV-seropositive. Each CDR3 is given with its conserved first and last residue. A D gene is named only where the DNA matches it firmly.

CASSDSRGQGFTDEQYF	TGTGCCAGCAGTGACTCGAGGGGACAGGGTTTTACGGACGAGCAGTACTTC	TRBV6-4	TRBD1	TRBJ2-7
CAWRGLAGGETQYF	TGTGCCTGGAGGGGGCTAGCGGGAGGAGAGACCCAGTACTTC	TRBV30	TRBD2	TRBJ2-5
CASSRNTEAFF	TGCGCCAGCAGCAGGAACACTGAAGCTTTCTTT	TRBV6-1	-	TRBJ1-1
CASRGGGTSTDTQYF	TGTGCCAGCAGGGGCGGGGGCACCAGCACAGATACGCAGTATTTT	TRBV7-2	-	TRBJ2-3
CASRPGDAPVGEKLFF	TGTGCCAGCAGGCCGGGGGACGCCCCAGTGGGTGAAAAACTGTTTTTT	TRBV2	-	TRBJ1-4
CASRNPSGSEQYF	TGTGCCAGCAGAAACCCCAGCGGCAGCGAGCAGTACTTC	TRBV6-5	-	TRBJ2-7
CASSPPIARSSYNEQFF	TGTGCCAGCTCACCACCGATAGCGCGGAGCTCCTACAATGAGCAGTTCTTC	TRBV18	-	TRBJ2-1
CASSSVPAYEQYF	TGTGCCAGCAGCTCAGTCCCAGCCTACGAGCAGTACTTC	TRBV7-8	-	TRBJ2-7
CSAIGQDNPNYGYTF	TGCAGCGCCATCGGCCAGGACAACCCTAACTATGGCTACACCTTC	TRBV29-1	-	TRBJ1-2
CASSPQTGANNEQFF	TGTGCCAGCAGTCCCCAGACAGGGGCGAACAATGAGCAGTTCTTC	TRBV28	TRBD1	TRBJ2-1
CASKYGSSYEQYF	TGTGCCAGCAAGTACGGGAGTAGCTACGAGCAGTACTTC	TRBV6-5	-	TRBJ2-7
CATRPVGAYNEQFF	TGTGCCACCCGACCCGTAGGGGCTTACAATGAGCAGTTCTTC	TRBV19	-	TRBJ2-1
CASGRDRVGSYEQYF	TGTGCCAGCGGACGGGACAGGGTGGGCTCCTACGAGCAGTACTTC	TRBV25-1	TRBD1	TRBJ2-7
CASSLGGSGRNTQYF	TGTGCCAGCAGCTTAGGAGGTAGCGGGAGGAATACGCAGTATTTT	TRBV11-2	TRBD2	TRBJ2-3
CASIGGGNTIYF	TGTGCCAGCATCGGGGGGGGAAACACCATATATTTT	TRBV27	-	TRBJ1-3